Here is one TCR beta chain with its context. This clonotype was counted many times. This clone's antigen is unknown. The input lacks base qualities; no much larger clone sits a single base away. This entry belongs to a study of neurological immune-mediated disorders (dated by TCRdb to between 2018 and 2020). Study-wide context: Among the 34 multiple sclerosis patients, relapsing-remitting MS was present in around 31 and secondary progressive MS was present in 3. Peripheral blood TCR-beta repertoires from patients with HTLV-I-associated myelopathy (HAM/TSP), patients with multiple sclerosis, and healthy controls were compared in the study using UMI-based sequencing. The cohort included 68 subjects: 14 with HAM/TSP, about 34 with multiple sclerosis, and some 20 healthy controls. Longitudinal samples, technical triplicates and paired sorted CD4+ and CD8+ T-cell subsets, alongside PBMC samples, were included among the approximately 110 TCR-beta libraries. Overall study results and their limits: No association of the MS cluster with clinical or MRI features was observed, and the need for larger cohorts was stated by the authors. TCR clonal expansion was highest in HAM/TSP patients and lowest in MS patients, with MS patients falling below even healthy controls. Phylogenetic analysis grouped repertoires from 18 of 34 MS patients into a cluster of related CDR3 sequences, suggesting a possible repertoire-level signature. Across subjects, expanded clones never shared an identical CDR3 amino acid sequence, which suggests that the TCR-beta repertoires in every group were private.

To synthesize cDNA, template-switch 5'RACE was performed with a primer carrying a 10-nucleotide random unique molecular identifier so that each TCR transcript was tagged. Every sequencing run yielded over 180 million TCR-beta sequences covering 15-18 subjects. The RNeasy kit was used for extraction of total RNA. The KAPA Real-time Library Amplification kit was used to amplify TCR-beta VDJ regions with primers targeting the TCR constant region and the 5'RACE anchor. A first PCR added sample indexes and Illumina adaptors, and a second PCR then raised library yield. The roughly 650 bp TCR product was size-selected on a 2% E-gel SizeSelection system after Ampure bead purification. Before pooling, library quality was checked on a Bioanalyzer, concentration was measured with Qubit, and libraries were quantified with the Kapa Library Quantification kit. An Illumina HiSeq 2500 sequenced the libraries paired-end 2 x 150 bp. To increase sequence diversity, roughly 25-31% phiX was spiked into each library pool. Processing in the source paper ran as follows. The UMI-based MiGEC pipeline processed quality-filtered reads and removed over 80% of raw TCR sequences during error correction. IMGT germline references were used for aligning VDJ genes, and each clonotype was defined as a unique CDR3 amino acid sequence together with its V-J genes. VDJtools evaluated clonal expansion, Shannon diversity and CDR3 relatedness (CalcPairwiseDistances, ClusterSamples); CLCbio workbench built phylogenetic trees. Using coefficient-of-variation modelling across technical triplicates, the study counted a clone as expanded if it had at least 8 unique UMIs. TCRdb trimmed the raw reads at Q25, called clones with MiXCR and kept productive beta chains. Rows with one shared CDR3 protein collapse into an entry with the most common genes and DNA. These V and J calls derive from TCRdb rather than the authors' analysis. A total of 66,000 or so distinct CDR3 sequences appear in this sample, 3.5% to 5% of them only once. The biggest ten clones account for around 7% of the sample.

For the unsorted PBMC libraries, 2 million PBMCs were stored in RNAlater at -80 degrees C until RNA extraction and were used to generate the libraries. Multiple sclerosis patients were enrolled in a US clinical protocol evaluating disease progression by magnetic resonance imaging. PBMCs were separated from peripheral blood using Ficoll-Hypaque density gradient centrifugation and then cryopreserved in liquid nitrogen. The CDR3 spans 16 residues, from the cysteine through the phenylalanine. Only the CDR3 DNA stays, 48 bases, in frame from base 1. Based on the germline V gene, the CDR1 and CDR2 sequences are LGHNA and YNFKEQ. Compared with germline, V lacks 3 bases and J lacks 5 bases; bases without a gene match: 9.

Recombination connected TRBV4-2 to TRBJ1-4, and 7 junctional nucleotides match TRBD1. Sequenced input: PBMCs. The sequence came from a man aged 25 to 45 with multiple sclerosis. CDR3 region: CASSQGPGQTNEKLFF. The DNA is TGTGCCAGCAGCCAGGGGCCGGGACAGACCAATGAAAAACTGTTTTTT.